Listed below are T cell receptor beta chains from one sample, sequenced in a study of identical twins. Each CDR3 protein is one row after TCRdb ran MiXCR on the 5' RACE reads. The table records approximately 620,000 distinct CDR3 sequences, approximately 9% of them present only once. The same sample was also used in a study of yellow fever vaccine responses in identical twins.

Sequencing was done on a sample of PBMCs. The receptors originated from a woman aged 18-30 years in good health. CDR3s include the opening cysteine and the closing phenylalanine or tryptophan. The D gene is left open where the match is weak. The listing skips clone size in some rows; elsewhere it reads once, few, many or a size class.

clone size: few; D gene: NA; J gene: TRBJ2-7; V gene: TRBV27; CDR3 length: 15; CDR3 DNA: TGTGCCAGCAGTTTAAGCAGTCTCTTCTCCTACGAGCAGTACTTC; CDR3 protein: CASSLSSLFSYEQYF
clone size: NA; D gene: NA; J gene: TRBJ1-1; V gene: TRBV19; CDR3 length: 15; CDR3 DNA: TGTGCCAGTTCCCGGAGCTCCTTAATGAACACTGAAGCTTTCTTT; CDR3 protein: CASSRSSLMNTEAFF
clone size: NA; D gene: NA; J gene: TRBJ2-7; V gene: TRBV20-1; CDR3 length: 14; CDR3 DNA: TGCAGTGGGGAGGGGGCCACGAATGGGGACGAGCAGTACTTC; CDR3 protein: CSGEGATNGDEQYF
clone size: NA; D gene: NA; J gene: TRBJ2-3; V gene: TRBV5-6; CDR3 length: 15; CDR3 DNA: TGTGCCAGCAGCTTGGCCGGGCAGGGGTCAGATACGCAGTATTTT; CDR3 protein: CASSLAGQGSDTQYF
clone size: many; D gene: NA; J gene: TRBJ1-3; V gene: TRBV18; CDR3 length: 12; CDR3 DNA: TGTGCCAGCTCACTCGACGGAAACACCATATATTTT; CDR3 protein: CASSLDGNTIYF
clone size: few; D gene: TRBD1; J gene: TRBJ2-7; V gene: TRBV4-1; CDR3 length: 12; CDR3 DNA: TGCGCCAGCGGGACAGGGGTCCACGAGCAGTACTTC; CDR3 protein: CASGTGVHEQYF
clone size: NA; D gene: NA; J gene: TRBJ1-1; V gene: TRBV29-1; CDR3 length: 15; CDR3 DNA: TGCAGCGTTCCCAGGGTTGGGACGGGGAACACTGAAGCTTTCTTT; CDR3 protein: CSVPRVGTGNTEAFF
clone size: NA; D gene: NA; J gene: TRBJ2-2; V gene: TRBV14; CDR3 length: 13; CDR3 DNA: TGTGCCAGCAGCCGAGATTACACCGGGGAGCTGTTTTTT; CDR3 protein: CASSRDYTGELFF
clone size: NA; D gene: NA; J gene: TRBJ2-7; V gene: TRBV5-1; CDR3 length: 14; CDR3 DNA: TGCGCCAGCAGCTTGGGCACCCCGGGTCTCGAGCAGTACTTC; CDR3 protein: CASSLGTPGLEQYF
clone size: few; D gene: TRBD1; J gene: TRBJ2-3; V gene: TRBV5-6; CDR3 length: 15; CDR3 DNA: TGTGCCAGCAGCTCGGGACAGGGGATGACAGATACGCAGTATTTT; CDR3 protein: CASSSGQGMTDTQYF
clone size: NA; D gene: TRBD2; J gene: TRBJ2-3; V gene: TRBV10-3; CDR3 length: 17; CDR3 DNA: TGTGCCACCCAGGCGGGACTAGCGGGGGGGCGCCCAGATACGCAGTATTTT; CDR3 protein: CATQAGLAGGRPDTQYF
clone size: few; D gene: NA; J gene: TRBJ1-5; V gene: TRBV20-1; CDR3 length: 13; CDR3 DNA: TGCAGTGCTGTAGGCATAAGCAATCAGCCCCAGCATTTT; CDR3 protein: CSAVGISNQPQHF
clone size: few; D gene: NA; J gene: TRBJ1-5; V gene: TRBV28; CDR3 length: 14; CDR3 DNA: TGTGCCAGCAGCCGGGGAGGGAGGAGGCAGCCCCAGCATTTT; CDR3 protein: CASSRGGRRQPQHF
clone size: few; D gene: TRBD2; J gene: TRBJ2-1; V gene: TRBV5-1; CDR3 length: 15; CDR3 DNA: TGCGCCAGCAGCTTGACGGGGGGAAGGCCCGATGAGCAGTTCTTC; CDR3 protein: CASSLTGGRPDEQFF
clone size: NA; D gene: NA; J gene: TRBJ2-7; V gene: TRBV12-3/TRBV12-4; CDR3 length: 13; CDR3 DNA: TGTGCCAGCAGTGAAGGGAGGTACACCGAGCAGTACTTC; CDR3 protein: CASSEGRYTEQYF
clone size: many; D gene: TRBD2; J gene: TRBJ2-3; V gene: TRBV4-2; CDR3 length: 15; CDR3 DNA: TGTGCCAGCAGCGGACCGGGACTAGCGCGGAATACGCAGTATTTT; CDR3 protein: CASSGPGLARNTQYF
clone size: few; D gene: TRBD1; J gene: TRBJ2-7; V gene: TRBV30; CDR3 length: 12; CDR3 DNA: TGTGCCTGGGGACAGGGAAACTACGAGCAGTACTTC; CDR3 protein: CAWGQGNYEQYF
clone size: NA; D gene: NA; J gene: TRBJ2-7; V gene: TRBV15; CDR3 length: 12; CDR3 DNA: TGTGCCACCAGGGGGGGAACCTACGAGCAGTACTTC; CDR3 protein: CATRGGTYEQYF
clone size: many; D gene: NA; J gene: TRBJ2-1; V gene: TRBV27; CDR3 length: 14; CDR3 DNA: TGTGCCAGCAGTATACGAAGGGGGTACAATGAGCAGTTCTTC; CDR3 protein: CASSIRRGYNEQFF
clone size: many; D gene: TRBD2; J gene: TRBJ2-3; V gene: TRBV9; CDR3 length: 14; CDR3 DNA: TGTGCCAGCAGCGCAGCGGGGGACACAGATACGCAGTATTTT; CDR3 protein: CASSAAGDTDTQYF
clone size: few; D gene: NA; J gene: TRBJ1-2; V gene: TRBV29-1; CDR3 length: 14; CDR3 DNA: TGCAGCGTTGATCCGGGCAGGTCCAACTATGGCTACACCTTC; CDR3 protein: CSVDPGRSNYGYTF
clone size: NA; D gene: TRBD2; J gene: TRBJ2-3; V gene: TRBV4-2; CDR3 length: 16; CDR3 DNA: TGTGCCAGCAGCGACCGCGGCGGGGGAGATACAGATACGCAGTATTTT; CDR3 protein: CASSDRGGGDTDTQYF
clone size: NA; D gene: NA; J gene: TRBJ2-7; V gene: TRBV18; CDR3 length: 15; CDR3 DNA: TGTGCCAGCTCACCAAACAGGGCTACCTCCTACGAGCAGTACTTC; CDR3 protein: CASSPNRATSYEQYF
clone size: many; D gene: TRBD2; J gene: TRBJ2-3; V gene: TRBV27; CDR3 length: 20; CDR3 DNA: TGTGCCAGCAGCCCGCCCCCGGGACTAGCGTTACGATCTTACGCAGATACGCAGTATTTT; CDR3 protein: CASSPPPGLALRSYADTQYF
clone size: few; D gene: NA; J gene: TRBJ1-5; V gene: TRBV29-1; CDR3 length: 18; CDR3 DNA: TGCAGCGTTGAAGGTTCGGGCGGACCTTGGGGGAGCAATCAGCCCCAGCATTTT; CDR3 protein: CSVEGSGGPWGSNQPQHF
clone size: many; D gene: TRBD2; J gene: TRBJ2-2; V gene: TRBV20-1; CDR3 length: 14; CDR3 DNA: TGCAGTGCCCGTATTGCGGGGGGCACCGGGGAGCTGTTTTTT; CDR3 protein: CSARIAGGTGELFF
clone size: many; D gene: TRBD2; J gene: TRBJ2-1; V gene: TRBV6-2/TRBV6-3; CDR3 length: 16; CDR3 DNA: TGTGCCAGCAGTTACTCAGGGACTAGCGAATACAATGAGCAGTTCTTC; CDR3 protein: CASSYSGTSEYNEQFF
clone size: NA; D gene: TRBD1; J gene: TRBJ1-2; V gene: TRBV20-1; CDR3 length: 16; CDR3 DNA: TGCAGTGCTAAGGCGACAGGGAGATTAGCTAACTATGGCTACACCTTC; CDR3 protein: CSAKATGRLANYGYTF
clone size: many; D gene: TRBD2; J gene: TRBJ2-3; V gene: TRBV7-2; CDR3 length: 17; CDR3 DNA: TGTGCCAGCAGCTTAGCGCGACTAGCGGGAGGCACAGATACGCAGTATTTT; CDR3 protein: CASSLARLAGGTDTQYF
clone size: few; D gene: NA; J gene: TRBJ2-7; V gene: TRBV7-9; CDR3 length: 12; CDR3 DNA: TGTGCCAGCAGCTCTCGACATGACGAGCAGTACTTC; CDR3 protein: CASSSRHDEQYF
clone size: many; D gene: NA; J gene: TRBJ2-7; V gene: TRBV5-1; CDR3 length: 15; CDR3 DNA: TGCGCCAGCAGCAAATCCGACGGAGGCACCTACGAGCAGTACTTC; CDR3 protein: CASSKSDGGTYEQYF
clone size: many; D gene: NA; J gene: TRBJ2-2; V gene: TRBV10-2; CDR3 length: 15; CDR3 DNA: TGCGCCAGCGGTCAAATCGGGGTTGACACCGGGGAGCTGTTTTTT; CDR3 protein: CASGQIGVDTGELFF
clone size: NA; D gene: TRBD1; J gene: TRBJ2-1; V gene: TRBV4-2; CDR3 length: 16; CDR3 DNA: TGTGCCAGCAGCCAAGTCCAGACAGGGGATGACAATGAGCAGTTCTTC; CDR3 protein: CASSQVQTGDDNEQFF
clone size: few; D gene: TRBD2; J gene: TRBJ2-3; V gene: TRBV6-1; CDR3 length: 16; CDR3 DNA: TGTGCCAGCAGGGAGATTAGCGGGGGGGCCGTCGATACGCAGTATTTT; CDR3 protein: CASREISGGAVDTQYF
clone size: many; D gene: NA; J gene: TRBJ1-6; V gene: TRBV10-2; CDR3 length: 12; CDR3 DNA: TGCGCCACCGGCCCCCCGAATTCACCCCTCCACTTT; CDR3 protein: CATGPPNSPLHF
clone size: NA; D gene: NA; J gene: TRBJ2-6; V gene: TRBV11-1; CDR3 length: 19; CDR3 DNA: TGTGCCAGCAGCTTTAATCGGGGGGCTACCTCCTCTGGGGCCAACGTCCTGACTTTC; CDR3 protein: CASSFNRGATSSGANVLTF
clone size: NA; D gene: TRBD1; J gene: TRBJ2-7; V gene: TRBV2; CDR3 length: 14; CDR3 DNA: TGTGCCAGCAGTGAGGACAGGGACTCCTACGAGCAGTACTTC; CDR3 protein: CASSEDRDSYEQYF
clone size: NA; D gene: TRBD2; J gene: TRBJ2-3; V gene: TRBV25-1; CDR3 length: 16; CDR3 DNA: TGTGCCAGCAGTGAATTAGGAGCGGGAGGCACAGATACGCAGTATTTT; CDR3 protein: CASSELGAGGTDTQYF
clone size: NA; D gene: TRBD2; J gene: TRBJ2-5; V gene: TRBV4-3; CDR3 length: 15; CDR3 DNA: TGCGCCAGCAGCCAACATGTGGGAGGGCAGGAGACCCAGTACTTC; CDR3 protein: CASSQHVGGQETQYF
clone size: NA; D gene: TRBD2; J gene: TRBJ2-5; V gene: TRBV2; CDR3 length: 12; CDR3 DNA: TGTGCCAGCGGGGCTAGCGGTGCCAGCCAGTACTTC; CDR3 protein: CASGASGASQYF
clone size: NA; D gene: NA; J gene: TRBJ2-7; V gene: TRBV20-1; CDR3 length: 13; CDR3 DNA: TGCAGTGCTACGGACGGGAGCTCCTACGAGCAGTACTTC; CDR3 protein: CSATDGSSYEQYF
clone size: few; D gene: NA; J gene: TRBJ2-1; V gene: TRBV30; CDR3 length: 16; CDR3 DNA: TGTGCCTGGAGCCCTCACAGGGGAGGCTCCTACAATGAGCAGTTCTTC; CDR3 protein: CAWSPHRGGSYNEQFF
clone size: few; D gene: NA; J gene: TRBJ2-7; V gene: TRBV16; CDR3 length: 14; CDR3 DNA: TGTGCCAGCAGCCAAGCTTACAGGGCCTACGAGCAGTACTTC; CDR3 protein: CASSQAYRAYEQYF
clone size: many; D gene: NA; J gene: TRBJ1-2; V gene: TRBV7-9; CDR3 length: 14; CDR3 DNA: TGTGCCAGCAGCTTGGTTATGCCTGAGTATGGCTACACCTTC; CDR3 protein: CASSLVMPEYGYTF
clone size: NA; D gene: NA; J gene: TRBJ2-3; V gene: TRBV20-1; CDR3 length: 15; CDR3 DNA: TGCAGTGCTAGAGATAGCAGGACAAGCACAGATACGCAGTATTTT; CDR3 protein: CSARDSRTSTDTQYF
clone size: few; D gene: TRBD2; J gene: TRBJ2-5; V gene: TRBV20-1; CDR3 length: 16; CDR3 DNA: TGCAGTGCTAGAGTTCTAGCGGGAACCCGGGGGGAGACCCAGTACTTC; CDR3 protein: CSARVLAGTRGETQYF
clone size: NA; D gene: TRBD2; J gene: TRBJ2-7; V gene: TRBV7-2; CDR3 length: 15; CDR3 DNA: TGTGCCAGCAGCTTAGAGGTAGCGGGAGGGGGAGAGCAGTACTTC; CDR3 protein: CASSLEVAGGGEQYF
clone size: few; D gene: NA; J gene: TRBJ2-1; V gene: TRBV20-1; CDR3 length: 14; CDR3 DNA: TGCAGTGCTCGACCCCCGGAGACCTACAATGAGCAGTTCTTC; CDR3 protein: CSARPPETYNEQFF
clone size: many; D gene: NA; J gene: TRBJ1-5; V gene: TRBV5-1; CDR3 length: 15; CDR3 DNA: TGCGCCAGCAGTCTATCGGGTTACCCAAATCAGCCCCAGCATTTT; CDR3 protein: CASSLSGYPNQPQHF
clone size: NA; D gene: NA; J gene: TRBJ2-1; V gene: TRBV28; CDR3 length: 12; CDR3 DNA: TGTGCCAGCAGAAACCTCTCCGGGGGGCAGTTCTTC; CDR3 protein: CASRNLSGGQFF